A single sample is the source of the 16 T cell receptor beta chains below, sequenced in a study of blood T cell repertoires in COVID-19 (dated by TCRdb to about 2020). Libraries were made using the immunoSEQ multiplex PCR assay. Not all clones reach the TCRdb copy of this immuneACCESS table, which keeps in-frame sequences only. Checked studies attribute under half of the gap to unresolved V genes and leave the rest unexplained. The sample has over 20,000 clones on record, more than 85% of them singletons. The ten largest clones represent about 3.1% of the sample. The sequenced sample consisted of peripheral blood. The source of these receptors is a woman in her 70s with active COVID-19.

The V call is TRBV5-8, the J call TRBJ2-5, with 10 bases matching TRBD2. The CDR3 totals 16 residues. The germline V gene has CDR1 SGHTS and CDR2 YDEGEE. Trimming cost V 7 bases and J 3 bases; bases outside gene matches: 12. The CDR3 DNA reads as TGTGCCAGCTCCGAAGGAACTAGCGGGAAGGAAGAGACCCAGTACTTC. Translation: CASSEGTSGKEETQYF.

The gene calls are TRBV6-5 and TRBJ2-7; D remains ambiguous. The CDR3 extends over 13 amino acids. V gave up 0 bases and J gave up 6 bases, with 9 bases separating them. Germline CDR1 and CDR2: MNHEY and SVGAGI. CDR3 sequence: CASSYSDWAEQYF. As DNA, the CDR3 is TGTGCCAGCAGTTACTCGGATTGGGCCGAGCAGTACTTC.

This clone was seen a few times. J is TRBJ1-4 and V is TRBV6-6; 7 positions match TRBD1. Germline V gene data show CDR1 as MNHNY and CDR2 as SVGAGI (reference sequence). This CDR3 region has 15 residues. V was pared by 5 bases and J by 3 bases, with 6 bases of the junction left unmatched. This CDR3 is CASSLGQSANEKLFF. For the CDR3, the DNA is TGTGCCAGCAGTCTGGGACAGAGCGCTAATGAAAAACTGTTTTTT.

This clone was detected only a few times. This chain links TRBV10-3 with TRBJ2-7, with 12 bases aligning to TRBD1. Losses at the gene ends were 10 bases for V and 0 bases for J; bases not matched to a gene: 19. There are 19 residues in the CDR3. In germline, CDR1 is ENHRY, CDR2 SYGVKD. In nucleotides, the CDR3 is TGTGCCACGTGGGGTGCCCGGGACAGGGGGCGACCCGACTCCTACGAGCAGTACTTC. It translates to CATWGARDRGRPDSYEQYF.

The chain couples TRBV6-5 to TRBJ2-3; maybe TRBD2 (5 bases). Germline lookup yields CDR1 MNHEY and CDR2 SVGAGI. The length of the CDR3 is 15 residues. Trimming pared 6 bases from V and 1 base from J, leaving 14 bases between. CDR3: CASSVLERRTDTQYF. In DNA, the CDR3 is TGTGCCAGCAGCGTCCTCGAGCGGCGCACAGATACGCAGTATTTT.

The genes are TRBV28 and TRBJ1-5, with TRBD1 matching over 9 bases. This CDR3 comprises 17 residues. CDR1 and CDR2 from the germline V gene are MDHEN and SYDVKM. The V gene end was trimmed by 4 bases and the J gene end by 6 bases; junction bases not matched to a gene: 13. CDR3 nucleotides: TGTGCCAGCAGTTCCCCCTATGGGACAGGGCACGGTCAGCCCCAGCATTTT. Translating gives CASSSPYGTGHGQPQHF.

The chain combines TRBV10-3 with TRBJ1-1; the D is unclear. Germline V CDR1 and CDR2: ENHRY, SYGVKD. V was cut by 2 bases and J by 5 bases, with 12 bases left in between. The CDR3 is 14 residues long. Written as DNA, the CDR3 is TGTGCCATCAGTGAGGCCGAGGGAGGTACTGAAGCTTTCTTT. Amino acid sequence: CAISEAEGGTEAFF.

The chain joins TRBV10-1 to TRBJ2-1, with 8 bases aligning to TRBD2. This CDR3 has 19 amino acids. Germline CDR1 and CDR2: WNHNN and SYGVQD (reference sequence). V trimming: 0 bases; J trimming: 0 bases; junction bases outside the gene matches: 10. The CDR3 bases are TGCGCCAGCAGTGAGTCTCCGCGGCTAGCGGGTCCCTCCTACAATGAGCAGTTCTTC. This translates into CASSESPRLAGPSYNEQFF.

The chain recombines TRBV3-1 (or the pseudogene TRBV3-2) with TRBJ2-7; D is undetermined. The CDR3 extends over 15 amino acids. Trimming cost V 0 bases and J 0 bases, with 9 bases left between them. Germline loops: CDR1 LGHDT, CDR2 YNNKEL (reference sequence). The CDR3 DNA sequence: TGTGCCAGCAGCCAAGATCGCTCCTACTCCTACGAGCAGTACTTC. Amino acid sequence: CASSQDRSYSYEQYF.

The chain couples TRBV2 to TRBJ1-2, with 8 bases identical to TRBD1. The V gene's germline CDR1 is SNHLY and CDR2 FYNNEI. Unmatched junction bases numbered 7, after V lost 7 bases and J lost 6 bases. The CDR3 is 13 amino acids. CDR3 nucleotides: TGTGCCAGCAAACGAGACAGGGGAAATGGCTACACCTTC. It codes for CASKRDRGNGYTF.

This clone was found once. The chain uses TRBV18 and TRBJ1-5; D is undetermined. Germline lookup yields CDR1 KGHSH and CDR2 LQKENI. Trimming removed 4 bases from V and 0 bases from J, with 4 bases in between. The CDR3 loop spans 13 amino acids. CDR3 in amino acids: CASSRGSNQPQHF. Here the CDR3 DNA reads TGTGCCAGCTCACGAGGTAGCAATCAGCCCCAGCATTTT.

The gene calls are TRBV5-4 and TRBJ2-2; 7 bases match TRBD2. Germline CDR1 is SGHNT and CDR2 is YYREEE (reference sequence). The J segment lost 1 base and the V segment lost 2 bases, leaving 2 bases of the junction unmatched. This CDR3 has 15 residues. The CDR3 DNA follows: TGTGCCAGCAGCTTAGGCGGGGGGAACACCGGGGAGCTGTTTTTT. Translated: CASSLGGGNTGELFF.

This clone was seen only once. This chain links TRBV5-1 with TRBJ2-7; 7 nucleotides agree with TRBD2. The CDR3 spans 15 residues. J lost 0 bases, V lost 0 bases, and 3 bases had no gene match. Germline CDR1 reads SGHRS; CDR2 reads YFSETQ. Here the CDR3 DNA reads TGCGCCAGCAGCTTGGTTGGCGGGAGCTCCTACGAGCAGTACTTC. Translation: CASSLVGGSSYEQYF.

For this clone: The CDR3 end shows no conserved phenylalanine or tryptophan, and so a read error is likely. It is unclear where the CDR3 begins or ends on the DNA, so no DNA is shown, and the CDR3 is as TCRdb lists it. This chain links TRBV3-1 (or the pseudogene TRBV3-2) with TRBJ2-3; the table's D call, TRBD2, was not checked against the DNA. CDR1 LGHDT and CDR2 YNNKEL come from the germline V gene (reference sequence). With termini counted, the CDR3 has 10 amino acids. CDR3 residues: CASSQGAKHL.

This chain links TRBV30 with TRBJ1-1; a possible D gene is TRBD1 (5 bases). Germline lookup yields CDR1 GTSNPN and CDR2 SVGIG (reference sequence). The CDR3 has 14 amino acids. The V and J ends lost 4 bases and 2 bases respectively, with 14 bases between them. DNA of the CDR3: TGTGCCTGGACCCCCCGACAGCCAAACACTGAAGCTTTCTTT. Its translation is CAWTPRQPNTEAFF.

V gene TRBV11-1 combines with J gene TRBJ2-1, with a weak D call TRBD2 (6 bases). This CDR3 region has 15 residues. V was shortened by 3 bases and J by 5 bases, with 14 bases between the two germline ends. Germline CDR1 SGHAT, CDR2 FQDESV (reference sequence). Written as DNA, the CDR3 is TGTGCCAGCAGCTTTGGGGCGGGGCTAAACAATGAGCAGTTCTTC. This codes for CASSFGAGLNNEQFF.